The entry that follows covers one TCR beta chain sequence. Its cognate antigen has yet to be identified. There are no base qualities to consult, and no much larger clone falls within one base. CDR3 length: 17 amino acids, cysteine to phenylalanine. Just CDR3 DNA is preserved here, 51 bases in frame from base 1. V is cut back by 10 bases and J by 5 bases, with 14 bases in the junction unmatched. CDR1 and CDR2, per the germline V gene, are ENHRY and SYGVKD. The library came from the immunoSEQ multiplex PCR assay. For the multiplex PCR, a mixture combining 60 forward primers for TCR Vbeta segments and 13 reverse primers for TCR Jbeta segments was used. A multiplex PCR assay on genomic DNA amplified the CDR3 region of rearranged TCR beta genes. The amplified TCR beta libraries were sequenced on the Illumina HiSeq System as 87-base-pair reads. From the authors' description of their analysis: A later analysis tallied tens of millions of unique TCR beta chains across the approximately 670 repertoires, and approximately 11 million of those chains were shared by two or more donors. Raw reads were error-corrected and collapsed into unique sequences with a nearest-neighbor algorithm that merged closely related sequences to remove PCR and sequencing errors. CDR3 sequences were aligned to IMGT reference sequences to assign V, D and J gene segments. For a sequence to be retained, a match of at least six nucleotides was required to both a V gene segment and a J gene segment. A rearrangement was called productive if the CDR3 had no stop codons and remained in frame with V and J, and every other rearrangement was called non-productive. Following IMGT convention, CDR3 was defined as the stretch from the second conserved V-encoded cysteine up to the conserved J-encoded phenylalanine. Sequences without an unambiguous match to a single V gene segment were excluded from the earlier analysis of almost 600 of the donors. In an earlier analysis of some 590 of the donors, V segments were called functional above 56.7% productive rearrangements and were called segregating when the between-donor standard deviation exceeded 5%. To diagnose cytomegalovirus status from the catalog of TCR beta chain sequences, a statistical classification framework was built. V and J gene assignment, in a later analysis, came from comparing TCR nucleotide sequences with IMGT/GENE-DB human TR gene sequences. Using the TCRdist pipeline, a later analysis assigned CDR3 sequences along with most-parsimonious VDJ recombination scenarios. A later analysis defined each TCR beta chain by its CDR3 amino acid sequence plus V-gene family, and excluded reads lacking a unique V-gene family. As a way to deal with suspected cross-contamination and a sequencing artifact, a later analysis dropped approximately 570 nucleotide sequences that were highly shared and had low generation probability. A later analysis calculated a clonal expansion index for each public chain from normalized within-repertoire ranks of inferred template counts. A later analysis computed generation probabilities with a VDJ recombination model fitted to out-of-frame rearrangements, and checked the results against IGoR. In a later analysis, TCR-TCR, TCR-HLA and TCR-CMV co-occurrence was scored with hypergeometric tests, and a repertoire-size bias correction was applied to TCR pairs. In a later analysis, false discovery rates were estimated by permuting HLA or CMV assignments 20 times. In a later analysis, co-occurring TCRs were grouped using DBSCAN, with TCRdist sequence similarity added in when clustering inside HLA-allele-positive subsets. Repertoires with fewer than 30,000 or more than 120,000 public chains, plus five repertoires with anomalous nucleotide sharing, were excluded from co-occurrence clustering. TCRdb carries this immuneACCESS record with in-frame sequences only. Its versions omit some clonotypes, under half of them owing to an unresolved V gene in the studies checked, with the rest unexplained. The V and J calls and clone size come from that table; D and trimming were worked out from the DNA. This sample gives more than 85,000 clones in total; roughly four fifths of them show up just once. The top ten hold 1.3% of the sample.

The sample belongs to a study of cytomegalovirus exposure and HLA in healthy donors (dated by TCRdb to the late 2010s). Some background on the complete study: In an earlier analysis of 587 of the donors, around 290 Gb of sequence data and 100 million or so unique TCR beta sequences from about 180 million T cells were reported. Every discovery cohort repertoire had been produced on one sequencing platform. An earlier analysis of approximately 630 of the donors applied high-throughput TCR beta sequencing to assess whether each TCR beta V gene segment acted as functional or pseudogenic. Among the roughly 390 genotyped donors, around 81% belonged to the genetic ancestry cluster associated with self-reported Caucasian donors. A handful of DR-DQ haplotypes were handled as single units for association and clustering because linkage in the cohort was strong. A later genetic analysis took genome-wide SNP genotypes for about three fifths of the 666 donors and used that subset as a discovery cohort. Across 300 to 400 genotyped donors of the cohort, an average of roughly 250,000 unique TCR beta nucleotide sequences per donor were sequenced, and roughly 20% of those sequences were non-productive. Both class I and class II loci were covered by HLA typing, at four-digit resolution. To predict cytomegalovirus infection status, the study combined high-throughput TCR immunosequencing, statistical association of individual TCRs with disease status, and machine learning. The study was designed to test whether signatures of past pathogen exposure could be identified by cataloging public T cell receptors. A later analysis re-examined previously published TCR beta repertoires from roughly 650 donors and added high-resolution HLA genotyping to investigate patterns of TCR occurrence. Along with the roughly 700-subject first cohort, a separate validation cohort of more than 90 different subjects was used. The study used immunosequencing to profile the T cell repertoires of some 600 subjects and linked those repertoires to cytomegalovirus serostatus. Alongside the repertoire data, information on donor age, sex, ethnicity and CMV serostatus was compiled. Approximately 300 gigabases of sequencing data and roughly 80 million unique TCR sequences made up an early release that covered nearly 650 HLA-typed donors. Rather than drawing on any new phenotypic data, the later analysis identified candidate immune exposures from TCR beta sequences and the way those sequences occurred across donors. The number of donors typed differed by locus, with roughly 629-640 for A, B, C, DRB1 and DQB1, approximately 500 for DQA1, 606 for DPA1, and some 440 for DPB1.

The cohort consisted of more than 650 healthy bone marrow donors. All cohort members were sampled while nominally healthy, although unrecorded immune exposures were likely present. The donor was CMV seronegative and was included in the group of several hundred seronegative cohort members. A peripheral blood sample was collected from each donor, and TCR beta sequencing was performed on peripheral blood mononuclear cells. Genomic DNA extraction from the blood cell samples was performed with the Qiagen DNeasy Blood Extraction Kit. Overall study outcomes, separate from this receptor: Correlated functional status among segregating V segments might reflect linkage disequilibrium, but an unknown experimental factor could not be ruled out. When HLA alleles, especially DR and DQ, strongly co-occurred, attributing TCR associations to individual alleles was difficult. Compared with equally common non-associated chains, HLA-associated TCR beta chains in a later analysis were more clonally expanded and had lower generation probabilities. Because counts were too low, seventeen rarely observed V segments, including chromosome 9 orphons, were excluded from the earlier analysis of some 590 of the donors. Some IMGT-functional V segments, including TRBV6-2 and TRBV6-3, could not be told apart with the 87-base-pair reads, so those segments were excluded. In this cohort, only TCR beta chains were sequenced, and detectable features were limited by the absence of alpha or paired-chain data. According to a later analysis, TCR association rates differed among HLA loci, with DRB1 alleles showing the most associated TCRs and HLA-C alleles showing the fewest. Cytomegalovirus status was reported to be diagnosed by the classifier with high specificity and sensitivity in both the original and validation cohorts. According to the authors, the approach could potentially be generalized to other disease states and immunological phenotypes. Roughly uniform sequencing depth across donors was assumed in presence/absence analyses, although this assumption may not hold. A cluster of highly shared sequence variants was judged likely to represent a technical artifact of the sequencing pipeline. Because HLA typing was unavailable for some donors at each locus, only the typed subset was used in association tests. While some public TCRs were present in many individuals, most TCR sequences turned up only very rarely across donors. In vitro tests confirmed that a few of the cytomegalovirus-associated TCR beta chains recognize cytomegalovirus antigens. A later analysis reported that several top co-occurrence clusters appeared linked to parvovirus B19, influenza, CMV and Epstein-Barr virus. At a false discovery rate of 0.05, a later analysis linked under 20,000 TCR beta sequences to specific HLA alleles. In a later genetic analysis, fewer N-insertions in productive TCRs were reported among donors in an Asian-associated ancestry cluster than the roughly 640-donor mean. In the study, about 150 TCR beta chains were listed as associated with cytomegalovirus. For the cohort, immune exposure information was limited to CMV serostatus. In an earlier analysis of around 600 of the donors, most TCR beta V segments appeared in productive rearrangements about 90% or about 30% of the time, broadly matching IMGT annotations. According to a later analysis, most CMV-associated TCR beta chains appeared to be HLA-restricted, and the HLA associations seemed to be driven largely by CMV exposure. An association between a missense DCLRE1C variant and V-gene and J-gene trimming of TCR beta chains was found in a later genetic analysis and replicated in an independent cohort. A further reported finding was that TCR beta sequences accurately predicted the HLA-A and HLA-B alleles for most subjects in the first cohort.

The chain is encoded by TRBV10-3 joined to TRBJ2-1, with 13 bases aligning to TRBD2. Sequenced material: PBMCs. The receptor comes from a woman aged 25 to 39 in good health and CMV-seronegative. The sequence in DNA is TGTGCCACCAAACTAACGGGACTAGCGGGGCCACACAATGAGCAGTTCTTC. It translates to CATKLTGLAGPHNEQFF.